What follows are 27 T cell receptor beta chains derived from one specimen sequenced in a study of T-cell reconstitution after alpha-beta-depleted transplantation in children. Preparing the TCRbeta library involved the use of unique molecular identifiers. TCRdb re-called the PCR reads through MiXCR, storing one row per CDR3 protein. The table includes approximately 490,000 distinct CDR3 sequences, roughly a tenth detected once. The input for sequencing was PBMCs, taken before TCRalphabeta/CD19-depleted stem cell transplant. These receptors were collected from a child under 10 years old with inherited bone marrow failure, due to receive a stem cell transplant.

This clonotype was recorded many times. The CDR3 nucleotides read TGTGCCAGCAGCTTAGTCCTAGCGGCCACAGATACGCAGTATTTT. Translating it yields CASSLVLAATDTQYF. The chain joins TRBV7-9 to TRBJ2-3; 7 bases are shared with TRBD2. V was clipped by 1 base and J by 2 bases; unmatched bases: 3. CDR3 length equals 15 residues. Per germline, CDR1 SEHNR and CDR2 FQNEAQ (reference sequence).

In this sample, this clonotype turned up many times. This chain connects TRBV28 to TRBJ2-4; 9 bases are shared with TRBD1. J gave up 1 base and V 2 bases, and 9 bases lay outside the gene matches. There are 18 residues in the CDR3. Germline V gives CDR1 MDHEN, CDR2 SYDVKM. CDR3 in DNA: TGTGCCAGCAGTTTAAACCCGGGACAGGGACTGGCCAAAAACATTCAGTACTTC. Translating it yields CASSLNPGQGLAKNIQYF.

This clonotype came up many times. The chain employs TRBV7-9 and TRBJ2-1, with 11 nucleotides matching TRBD2. With 5 bases clipped from V and 0 bases from J, the junction kept 3 bases outside the gene matches. The CDR3 has 16 amino acids. From germline, CDR1 is SEHNR and CDR2 FQNEAQ (reference sequence). This CDR3 is CASSTTSGSSYNEQFF. The CDR3 DNA reads TGTGCCAGCAGCACAACTAGCGGGAGCTCCTACAATGAGCAGTTCTTC. Full variable domain (outside the CDR3, taken from reference TRBV7-9 and TRBJ2-1): DTGVSQNPRHKITKRGQNVTFRCDPISEHNRLYWYRQTLGQGPEFLTYFQNEAQLEKSRLLSDRFSAERPKGSFSTLEIQRTEQGDSAMYLCASSTTSGSSYNEQFFGPGTRLTVL.

This clonotype was detected ten times or more. One end of the junction fails to match germline, which may point to a read error. The chain links TRBV28 to TRBJ1-6; perhaps TRBD1 as D (5 bases). The CDR3 has 11 amino acids. The V gene's germline CDR1 is MDHEN and CDR2 SYDVKM. Here the CDR3 DNA reads TGTGCCAGCAGTTACCCGGGACCGAGCAGCTTT. It encodes CASSYPGPSSF.

This clonotype occurred many times. V and J are TRBV20-1 and TRBJ1-5, with no clear D. Deletions cut 0 bases from V and 0 bases from J, with 3 bases between. In germline, CDR1 is DFQATT, CDR2 SNEGSKA (reference sequence). The CDR3 covers 13 residues. The CDR3 loop reads CSARDSSNQPQHF. The CDR3 region has the DNA TGCAGTGCTAGAGATAGTAGCAATCAGCCCCAGCATTTT.

This clonotype was seen repeatedly, ten times or more. The V gene is TRBV12-3 or TRBV12-4, the J gene TRBJ2-7, with 8 bases fitting TRBD2. The CDR3 is 13 amino acids. V trimming: 6 bases; J trimming: 2 bases; junction bases outside the gene matches: 3. The CDR3, as DNA: TGTGCCAGCAGACAAGCGGGAGCCTACGAGCAGTACTTC. Protein sequence: CASRQAGAYEQYF.

This clonotype was counted many times. The rearrangement joins TRBV6-5 to TRBJ1-1; D not certain. The CDR3 has 10 amino acids. Germline V gives CDR1 MNHEY, CDR2 SVGAGI. V lost 8 bases to trimming and J lost 6 bases, with 7 bases between them. The CDR3 loop reads CASPGSEAFF. The CDR3 nucleotides read TGTGCCAGCCCCGGTTCTGAAGCTTTCTTT.

In this sample, this clonotype turned up many times. V gene TRBV11-2 combines with J gene TRBJ2-1, with D maybe TRBD2 (6 bases). This CDR3 is 13 amino acids long. Germline V CDR1 and CDR2: SGHAT, FQNNGV. Trimming took off 2 bases at V and 8 bases at J, with 10 bases between the two ends. Here the CDR3 DNA reads TGTGCCAGCAGCTTATACTGGGGGGATGAGCAGTTCTTC. Its protein is CASSLYWGDEQFF.

This clonotype was detected many times. The chain is built from TRBV20-1 and TRBJ1-6; possibly TRBD1 for D (6 bases). The CDR3 is 11 residues long. Germline lookup yields CDR1 DFQATT and CDR2 SNEGSKA (reference sequence). V gave up 6 bases and J gave up 10 bases, with 10 bases separating them. The chain's CDR3 is CSASRGSPLHF. In nucleotides, the CDR3 is TGCAGTGCGAGCAGGGGATCACCCCTCCACTTT.

This clonotype appeared many times. The V and J genes are TRBV12-3 or TRBV12-4 and TRBJ2-7; D unclear. This CDR3 comprises 12 residues. V was clipped by 2 bases and J by 3 bases, with 5 bases between them. For the CDR3, the DNA is TGTGCCAGCAGTTTAATGAGCTACGAGCAGTACTTC. This encodes CASSLMSYEQYF.

This clonotype was counted at least ten times. V is TRBV15 and J is TRBJ2-7; D is tentatively TRBD1 or TRBD2 (5 bases each). The V and J ends lost 3 bases and 2 bases respectively, with 14 bases between them. In germline, CDR1 is LNHNV, CDR2 YYDKDF (reference sequence). CDR3 size: 15 residues. This chain's CDR3 is CATSSPGTSTYEQYF. DNA of the CDR3: TGTGCCACCAGCAGCCCCGGGACCTCAACCTACGAGCAGTACTTC.

Ten or more counts support this clonotype. The chain carries TRBV20-1 and TRBJ2-1, with no clear D. V was shortened by 0 bases and J by 2 bases, with 11 bases between the two germline ends. The CDR3 consists of 15 residues. Germline V CDR1 and CDR2: DFQATT, SNEGSKA (reference sequence). CDR3: CSARDHGGPYNEQFF. The DNA of the CDR3 is TGCAGTGCTAGAGATCATGGCGGACCCTACAATGAGCAGTTCTTC.

This clonotype was picked up many times. This chain uses TRBV7-9 with TRBJ1-1; D perhaps matches TRBD1 (6 bases). The CDR3 length is 15 residues. V was clipped by 0 bases and J by 4 bases, with 12 bases between them. Germline V gene lookup returns CDR1 SEHNR and CDR2 FQNEAQ (reference sequence). CDR3 amino acids: CASSLAQGLGTEAFF. For the CDR3, the DNA is TGTGCCAGCAGCTTAGCGCAGGGGTTGGGCACTGAAGCTTTCTTT.

V usage is TRBV20-1 and J usage is TRBJ2-3, with 9 bases fitting TRBD2. CDR3 length equals 13 residues. Germline assignment: CDR1 DFQATT and CDR2 SNEGSKA (reference sequence). Trimming removed 5 bases from V and 6 bases from J; junction bases left unmatched: 6. In DNA form, the CDR3 reads TGCAGTGCTTTAGCGGGAGATTACGATACGCAGTATTTT. Its translation: CSALAGDYDTQYF.

The chain couples TRBV9 to TRBJ2-3; weak D call: TRBD2 (5 bases). The V end was cut by 0 bases, the J end by 3 bases, with 11 bases between. The CDR3 is 15 residues long. CDR1 is SGDLS, CDR2 YYNGEE, per germline. DNA for the CDR3: TGTGCCAGCAGCGTAGCGGGAAAGCGAACAGATACGCAGTATTTT. It specifies CASSVAGKRTDTQYF.

This chain connects TRBV5-1 to TRBJ1-1; no reliable D call. The germline V and J ends were trimmed by 4 bases and 0 bases, with 7 bases remaining between them. Per germline, CDR1 SGHRS and CDR2 YFSETQ. The CDR3 has 13 residues. Written as DNA, the CDR3 is TGCGCCAGCAGCCACGAGTTGAACACTGAAGCTTTCTTT. Translating gives CASSHELNTEAFF.

This clonotype has at least ten counts. The CDR3 region has the DNA TGCGCCAGCAGCCCCAGCGGGGGCGCTTACTATGGCTACACCTTC. Residues: CASSPSGGAYYGYTF. The genes are TRBV4-3 and TRBJ1-2; D might be TRBD1 (6 bases). Germline loops: CDR1 LGHNA, CDR2 YSLEER. The length of the CDR3 is 15 residues. V shed 4 bases and J shed 3 bases, with 15 bases lying between them.

Many counts were recorded for this clonotype. The chain is built from TRBV6-2 or TRBV6-3 and TRBJ2-7; 13 nucleotides align to TRBD2. V lost 5 bases to trimming and J lost 2 bases; unmatched junction nucleotides: 9. Germline values: CDR1 MNHEY, CDR2 SVGEGT. The CDR3 length is 17 residues. The chain's CDR3 is CASSPGLAGESAYEQYF. CDR3 DNA: TGTGCCAGCAGTCCCGGACTAGCGGGAGAATCGGCCTACGAGCAGTACTTC.

This clonotype has ten or more counts. V usage is TRBV29-1 and J usage is TRBJ1-1, with D unclear. The germline V and J ends were trimmed by 4 bases and 1 base, with 7 bases remaining between them. The CDR3 runs 12 residues. Germline assignment: CDR1 SQVTM and CDR2 ANQGSEA. CDR3 loop: CSVGLRNTEAFF. For the CDR3, the DNA is TGCAGCGTTGGTTTGAGGAACACTGAAGCTTTCTTT.

As regards this clonotype: This sequence may be a read error, since a much larger clone differs from it by one base. The V call is TRBV28, the J call TRBJ2-7, with a tentative D call TRBD1 (6 bases). The CDR3 runs to 14 residues. Germline assignment: CDR1 MDHEN and CDR2 SYDVKM. This CDR3 reads CARSLVGHNYEQYF. The CDR3 DNA follows: TGTGCCAGGAGTTTAGTGGGACACAATTACGAGCAGTACTTC.

The chain links TRBV10-2 to TRBJ2-1; TRBD1 matches 7 bases. Germline assignment: CDR1 WSHSY and CDR2 SAAADI. With V trimmed by 2 bases and J by 7 bases, 11 bases remained unmatched. CDR3 length: 16 amino acids. The DNA for the CDR3 is TGCGCCAGCAGTGAGGCGGCGGCAGGGGGACGGAATGAGCAGTTCTTC. This codes for CASSEAAAGGRNEQFF.

J is TRBJ1-5 and V is TRBV7-9; D is possibly TRBD1 (5 bases). The germline V gene has CDR1 SEHNR and CDR2 FQNEAQ (reference sequence). This CDR3 contains 10 residues. Trimming took off 3 bases at V and 13 bases at J, with 7 bases between the two ends. This CDR3 is CASSFRGQHF. The CDR3 DNA reads TGTGCCAGCAGCTTCCGGGGGCAGCATTTT. The full variable domain, rest sourced from reference TRBV7-9 and TRBJ1-5, is DTGVSQNPRHKITKRGQNVTFRCDPISEHNRLYWYRQTLGQGPEFLTYFQNEAQLEKSRLLSDRFSAERPKGSFSTLEIQRTEQGDSAMYLCASSFRGQHFGDGTRLSIL.

At least ten counts were recorded for this clonotype. CDR3 in DNA: TGTGCCAGCACCCTTCTTGGTAGCGCAAGCTCCTACAATGAGCAGTTCTTC. Amino acid sequence: CASTLLGSASSYNEQFF. The chain has TRBV13 and TRBJ2-1; D is perhaps TRBD2 (5 bases). Trimming removed 7 bases from V and 0 bases from J, with 19 bases in between. The CDR3 is 17 residues long. From germline, CDR1 is PRHDT and CDR2 FYEKMQ (reference sequence).

This clonotype was counted ten times or more. The chain links TRBV20-1 to TRBJ2-7; 9 bases are a match to TRBD1. J gave up 2 bases and V 3 bases, and 5 bases lay outside the gene matches. From germline, CDR1 is DFQATT and CDR2 SNEGSKA (reference sequence). The CDR3 has 14 residues. This CDR3 reads CSASGQGRTYEQYF. The CDR3 bases are TGCAGTGCTAGTGGACAGGGGAGAACCTACGAGCAGTACTTC.

This clonotype appeared many times. The chain links TRBV4-1 to TRBJ1-2, with D hard to call. The germline V gene has CDR1 MGHRA and CDR2 YSYEKL. Trimming took 2 bases from V and 5 from J, leaving 6 bases between them. The length of the CDR3 is 12 residues. The CDR3 loop reads CASSQSSYGYTF. The CDR3 bases are TGCGCCAGCAGCCAATCAAGTTATGGCTACACCTTC.

This chain uses TRBV29-1 with TRBJ2-7; a possible D gene is TRBD2 (5 bases). The CDR3 totals 12 residues. V dropped 4 bases and J dropped 3 bases, with 10 bases sitting between them. The germline V gene encodes CDR1 SQVTM and CDR2 ANQGSEA. CDR3 region: CSVVGENYEQYF. The CDR3 DNA follows: TGCAGCGTTGTTGGGGAGAACTACGAGCAGTACTTC.

Ten or more counts support this clonotype. The rearrangement uses TRBV29-1 and TRBJ2-1; 10 bases map to TRBD2. Trimming cost V 8 bases and J 9 bases; bases outside gene matches: 1. In germline, CDR1 is SQVTM, CDR2 ANQGSEA. The CDR3 has 10 residues. The CDR3 DNA is TGCAGCTCTAGCGGGAGTGAGCAGTTCTTC. Protein sequence: CSSSGSEQFF.